These 13 T cell receptor beta chains were all obtained from the same sample, sequenced in a study of blood T cell repertoires in COVID-19. Clones were read by immunoSEQ multiplex PCR, and TCRdb kept only the in-frame ones, dropping some. The sample lists fewer than 350,000 clones, 85% seen once, with 1.9% in the top ten. The sequenced sample was PBMCs or T cells enriched from blood (not recorded which). Receptors originate from a woman aged 25 to 39 who had been exposed to COVID-19.

The chain carries TRBV5-4 and TRBJ1-2, with TRBD1 identical over 10 bases. Trimming took 4 bases from V and 4 from J; bases not matched to a gene: 7. Germline lookup yields CDR1 SGHNT and CDR2 YYREEE (reference sequence). This CDR3 is 15 amino acids long. The CDR3 protein is CASSPQTGGVYGYTF. The CDR3 coding sequence is TGTGCCAGCAGCCCACAGACAGGGGGCGTCTATGGCTACACCTTC.

The chain combines TRBV2 with TRBJ1-2; 8 positions agree with TRBD1. The CDR3 totals 16 residues. J lost 2 bases, V lost 0 bases, and 5 bases had no gene match. In germline, CDR1 is SNHLY, CDR2 FYNNEI. The CDR3 sequence is CASSEALRTGNYGYTF. DNA of the CDR3: TGTGCCAGCAGTGAAGCTTTAAGGACAGGGAACTATGGCTACACCTTC.

The CDR3 bases are TGTGCCAGCAGCCAAGCAGGGACAGCAGAAAAACTGTTTTTT. Translating it yields CASSQAGTAEKLFF. J is TRBJ1-4 and V is TRBV3-1 (or the pseudogene TRBV3-2); 7 nucleotides align to TRBD1. Germline-derived CDR1 and CDR2 are LGHDT and YNNKEL (reference sequence). V was clipped by 1 base and J by 8 bases; unmatched bases: 4. There are 14 residues in the CDR3.

The J gene is TRBJ1-2, the V gene TRBV5-1; D gene ambiguous. Between the trimmed V and J ends, which lost 7 bases and 4 bases, there was a span of 11 bases. The CDR3 is 12 amino acids. The germline gives CDR1 SGHRS, CDR2 YFSETQ. CDR3 coding DNA: TGCGCCAGCCGCCCGGGTAGCTATGGCTACACCTTC. Its protein product is CASRPGSYGYTF.

This rearrangement joins TRBV27 to TRBJ2-1, with 7 bases fitting TRBD2. Germline assignment: CDR1 MNHEY and CDR2 SMNVEV (reference sequence). The CDR3 sequence is 20 residues long. After removal of 0 bases from V and 1 base from J, the junction contained 15 bases not matched to a gene. CDR3 loop: CASSLSMVAGSPRSYNEQFF. The CDR3 DNA reads as TGTGCCAGCAGTTTATCGATGGTAGCGGGCAGCCCCCGATCCTACAATGAGCAGTTCTTC.

The gene calls are TRBV20-1 and TRBJ1-1; 7 bases map to TRBD1. The CDR3 has 10 residues. Losses at the gene ends were 4 bases for V and 11 bases for J; bases not matched to a gene: 4. Per germline, CDR1 DFQATT and CDR2 SNEGSKA (reference sequence). The CDR3 loop is CSATQQGAFF. CDR3 nucleotide sequence: TGCAGTGCTACTCAACAGGGGGCTTTCTTT.

The gene calls are TRBV12-3 or TRBV12-4 and TRBJ1-1, with D uncertain. The length of the CDR3 is 13 residues. Trimming cost V 6 bases and J 0 bases, with 8 bases left between them. The CDR3 nucleotides are TGTGCCAGCAGCCCCCGTCTGAACACTGAAGCTTTCTTT. It yields the protein CASSPRLNTEAFF.

The chain combines TRBV3-1 (or the pseudogene TRBV3-2) with TRBJ2-1; D might be TRBD2 (5 bases). Trimming stripped 3 bases from V and 8 bases from J, with 14 bases between. Germline CDR1 LGHDT, CDR2 YNNKEL (reference sequence). CDR3 size: 14 residues. DNA of the CDR3: TGTGCCAGCAGCCAGCCCCTAGGAGCGGATGAGCAGTTCTTC. Its translation is CASSQPLGADEQFF.

The DNA for the CDR3 is TGTGCCAGCAGTCTGGCTGCGGTGAACACTGAAGCTTTCTTT. This encodes CASSLAAVNTEAFF. The chain links TRBV28 to TRBJ1-1; D uncertain. The CDR3 length is 14 residues. Trimming removed 5 bases from V and 0 bases from J, with 10 bases in between. Germline V gives CDR1 MDHEN, CDR2 SYDVKM.

The gene calls are TRBV28 and TRBJ1-2; the D gene is possibly TRBD1 (6 bases). Trimming removed 7 bases at V and 7 bases at J, with 22 bases between. Looked up from germline, CDR1 is MDHEN and CDR2 is SYDVKM. This CDR3 has 15 residues. For the CDR3, the DNA is TGTGCCAGCAACCAACTCCAGGGGAAGTCAGGTGGCTACACCTTC. Protein sequence: CASNQLQGKSGGYTF.

The chain joins TRBV28 to TRBJ1-3; D is unresolved. V shed 6 bases and J shed 4 bases, with 13 bases lying between them. The CDR3 is 14 amino acids. The germline V gene has CDR1 MDHEN and CDR2 SYDVKM. In DNA form, the CDR3 reads TGTGCCAGCAGAGGTGGGCAGTACGGAAACACCATATATTTT. It is translated as CASRGGQYGNTIYF.

This chain uses TRBV28 with TRBJ1-5; a possible D gene is TRBD1 (6 bases). The CDR3 runs 17 residues. The germline V and J ends were trimmed by 4 bases and 4 bases, with 20 bases remaining between them. Germline CDR1 and CDR2: MDHEN and SYDVKM. This CDR3 is CASSSSSGHPVNQPQHF. CDR3 DNA sequence: TGTGCCAGCAGTTCATCCTCGGGACACCCAGTTAATCAGCCCCAGCATTTT.

This clone occurred a few times. J is TRBJ2-1 and V is TRBV7-6; 7 bases align to TRBD1. The V gene's germline CDR1 is SGHVS and CDR2 FNYEAQ. CDR3 length: 12 amino acids. The V segment lost 5 bases and the J segment 9 bases; nucleotides outside the gene matches: 4. CDR3 in amino acids: CASSPGGSEQFF. The CDR3 DNA reads as TGTGCCAGCAGCCCAGGGGGATCTGAGCAGTTCTTC. Variable domain in full (rest from reference TRBV7-6 and TRBJ2-1): GAGVSQSPRYKVTKRGQDVALRCDPISGHVSLYWYRQALGQGPEFLTYFNYEAQQDKSGLPNDRFSAERPEGSISTLTIQRTEQRDSAMYRCASSPGGSEQFFGPGTRLTVL.